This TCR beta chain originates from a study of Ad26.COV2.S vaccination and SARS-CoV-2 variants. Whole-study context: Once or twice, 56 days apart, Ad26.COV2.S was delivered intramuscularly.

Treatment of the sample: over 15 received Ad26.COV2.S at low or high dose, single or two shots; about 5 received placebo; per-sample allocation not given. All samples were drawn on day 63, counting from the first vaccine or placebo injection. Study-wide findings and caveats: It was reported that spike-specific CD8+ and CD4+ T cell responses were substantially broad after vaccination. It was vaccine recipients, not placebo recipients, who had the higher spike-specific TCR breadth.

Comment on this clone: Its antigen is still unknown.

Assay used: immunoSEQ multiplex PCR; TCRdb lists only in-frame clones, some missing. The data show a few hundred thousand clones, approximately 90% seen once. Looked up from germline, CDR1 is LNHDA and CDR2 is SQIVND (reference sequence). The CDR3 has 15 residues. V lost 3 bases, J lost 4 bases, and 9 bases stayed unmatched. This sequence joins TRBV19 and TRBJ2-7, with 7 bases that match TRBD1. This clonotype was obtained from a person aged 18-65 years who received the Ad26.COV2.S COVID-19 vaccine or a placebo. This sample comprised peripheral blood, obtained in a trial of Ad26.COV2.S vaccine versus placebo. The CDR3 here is CASSILRDRTYEQYF. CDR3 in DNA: TGTGCCAGTAGTATCCTGAGGGACAGAACTTACGAGCAGTACTTC.